This T cell receptor (beta chain) was sequenced during a study of CD8+ T cells in alopecia areata (dated by TCRdb to between 2018 and 2020). Concerning the study at large: The treated patients took part in an open-label pilot trial in which moderate-to-severe alopecia areata was treated with oral tofacitinib at 5 to 10 mg twice daily. Tofacitinib was administered for 6 to 18 months, and 6 months of follow-up off drug were then conducted to assess delayed response and recurrence. The SALT score, which quantifies the percentage of affected scalp surface area, was used to measure disease severity in treated patients. In both human patients and the C3H/HeJ mouse model, the study applied high-throughput TCRbeta sequencing to look at T cell clonal expansion in alopecia areata. Scalp tissue and sorted CD4+ and CD8+ peripheral blood T cells from patchy and totalis/universalis alopecia areata patients and from healthy controls were covered by human TCRbeta sequencing. Tofacitinib-treated patients had biopsies at baseline and at 4 and 24 weeks of treatment, with a later scalp biopsy in several patients. Clonality in the scalp was compared among normal scalp (n=4), patchy alopecia areata scalp (n=8), and alopecia totalis/universalis scalp (n=8). RNA was extracted with the PAXgene miRNA kit for fixed scalp, the miRNeasy kit for PBMCs, and the RNeasy kit for mouse skin. Amplification of TCRbeta CDR3 regions was done by immunoSEQ multiplex PCR using 35 Vbeta forward primers and 13 Jbeta reverse primers. On the study overall, not on this receptor specifically: Unlike mouse skin, where gammadelta T cells dominate, normal human skin contains resident alphabeta T cells that get sequenced too, which complicates analysis of the scalp TCR repertoire. Scalp clonality and the number of expanded CD8+ clones among the top 100 scalp clones were significantly decreased by tofacitinib. During tofacitinib treatment, many expanded lesional clones stuck around in both scalp and blood, and this persistence may partly explain why relapse happens after treatment is stopped. Shared TCR sequences between patients were less evident than in mice, which may be partly attributable to HLA diversity in the patient population. Lesional scalp, especially in alopecia totalis/universalis, showed higher clonality and more expanded CD8+ clones than normal scalp, suggesting antigenic drive. The treated cohort was small, with a single nonresponder, so links between baseline CD8+ expansion and response need larger studies.

As to this clone: What this receptor recognizes is not known. No much larger clone is present one base from it, and per-base qualities are unavailable.

In light of the paper, this sample's treatment or condition label describes: oral pan-JAK inhibitor, 5-10 mg twice daily. Lesional scalp punch biopsies and peripheral blood were obtained from alopecia areata patients. PBMCs were isolated by density centrifugation and stained for CD3, CD4 and CD8, and CD4+ and CD8+ T cells were sorted on a FACSAria. Libraries were built with the immunoSEQ multiplex PCR assay. RNA was extracted from all samples and reverse transcribed into cDNA, which served as template for TCR sequencing. First-strand cDNA was synthesized using SuperScript III with a 2:1 mix of oligo-dT and random hexamers. Amplification bias was assessed with a synthetic immune receptor repertoire, and residual bias was removed computationally. Turning to the authors' computational methods: Raw reads were preprocessed for error removal, and CDR3 was defined according to IMGT conventions as running from the conserved cysteine to phenylalanine. To get clonality, Shannon entropy was normalized by log2 of the number of productive unique TCRs and the result was subtracted from 1. Scalp TCRbeta sequences were cross-referenced with sorted blood CD4 and CD8 repertoires so that the CD4 or CD8 identity of scalp clones could be inferred. TCRdb retrieved this table from immuneACCESS and kept in-frame rearrangements only. Not all clones are present; in checked studies, unresolved V genes account for under half, and no reason is known for the remainder. V and J calls plus clone size are reproduced from that table; the DNA served to infer D and trimming. In this sample the table shows 200,000 or so clones, under 40% of which occur a single time. In total, the top ten clones hold around 0.48% of the sample.

The clonotype was recovered from a human donor with alopecia areata. This specimen consisted of CD4+ T cells sorted from blood, obtained at approximately week 34, from a patient treated with tofacitinib.

The CDR3 here reads CASSKDREGEQYF. In nucleotides, the sequence is TGTGCCAGCAGCAAGGACAGGGAGGGCGAGCAGTACTTC. This chain is built from TRBV11-1 and TRBJ2-7, with TRBD1 as a weak D call on 8 bases. The trim is 5 bases for V and 6 bases for J, with a gap of 14 bases between the germline ends. There are 13 amino acids in the CDR3, from cysteine to phenylalanine inclusive. Only the CDR3 DNA is retained, 39 bases long and in frame from the first base. From the germline V gene (reference sequence), CDR1 is SGHAT and CDR2 is FQDESV. The reference TRBV11-1 and TRBJ2-7 proteins fill in what lies around the CDR3, so the full variable domain reads EAEVAQSPRYKITEKSQAVAFWCDPISGHATLYWYRQILGQGPELLVQFQDESVVDDSQLPKDRFSAERLKGVDSTLKIQPAELGDSAMYLCASSKDREGEQYFGPGTRLTVT.